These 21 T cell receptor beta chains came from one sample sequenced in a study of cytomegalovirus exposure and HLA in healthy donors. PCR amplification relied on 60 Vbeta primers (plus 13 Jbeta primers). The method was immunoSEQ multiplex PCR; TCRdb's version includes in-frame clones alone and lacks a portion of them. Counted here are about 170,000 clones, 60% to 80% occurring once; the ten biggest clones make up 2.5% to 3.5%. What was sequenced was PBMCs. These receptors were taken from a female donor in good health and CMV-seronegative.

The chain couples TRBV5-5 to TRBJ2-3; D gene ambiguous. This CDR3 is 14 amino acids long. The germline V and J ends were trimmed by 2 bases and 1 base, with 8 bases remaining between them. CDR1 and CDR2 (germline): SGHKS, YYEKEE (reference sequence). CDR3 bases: TGTGCCAGCAGCTTAGAGCCCCGCACAGATACGCAGTATTTT. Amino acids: CASSLEPRTDTQYF.

The CDR3 loop reads CASSYSGQGASPLHF. CDR3 coding DNA: TGTGCCAGCAGTTACTCTGGACAGGGGGCTTCACCCCTCCACTTT. The rearrangement links TRBV6-5 to TRBJ1-6; 11 bases map to TRBD1. Germline V gives CDR1 MNHEY, CDR2 SVGAGI. J lost 9 bases, V lost 0 bases, and 1 base had no gene match. The CDR3 totals 15 residues.

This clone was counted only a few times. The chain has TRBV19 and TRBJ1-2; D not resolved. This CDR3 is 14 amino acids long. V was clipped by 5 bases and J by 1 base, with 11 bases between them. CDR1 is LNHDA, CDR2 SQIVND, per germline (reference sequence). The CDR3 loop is CASSQPGINYGYTF. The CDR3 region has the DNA TGTGCCAGTAGTCAACCGGGGATTAACTATGGCTACACCTTC.

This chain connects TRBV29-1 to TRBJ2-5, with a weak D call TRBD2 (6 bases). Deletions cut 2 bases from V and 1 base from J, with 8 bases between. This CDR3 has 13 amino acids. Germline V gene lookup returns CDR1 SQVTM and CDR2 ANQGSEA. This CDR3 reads CSVERRGQETQYF. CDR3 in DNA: TGCAGCGTTGAAAGGAGGGGCCAAGAGACCCAGTACTTC.

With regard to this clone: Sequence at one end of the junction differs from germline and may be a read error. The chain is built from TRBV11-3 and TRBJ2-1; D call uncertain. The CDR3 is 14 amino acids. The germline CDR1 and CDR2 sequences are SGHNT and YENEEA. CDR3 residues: CASSPIDSFNEQFF. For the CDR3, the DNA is TGTGCCAGCAGCCCGATAGACTCCTTCAATGAGCAGTTCTTC.

The CDR3, as DNA: TGTGCCAGCAGCTTCGGCCAGGGGGAAAACGATGAGCAGTTCTTC. Protein product: CASSFGQGENDEQFF. The rearrangement links TRBV11-3 to TRBJ2-1, with TRBD1 matching 7 bases. V shed 3 bases, J shed 8 bases, and the junction held 10 bases outside the gene matches. CDR1 is SGHNT, CDR2 YENEEA, per germline. The CDR3 runs to 15 residues.

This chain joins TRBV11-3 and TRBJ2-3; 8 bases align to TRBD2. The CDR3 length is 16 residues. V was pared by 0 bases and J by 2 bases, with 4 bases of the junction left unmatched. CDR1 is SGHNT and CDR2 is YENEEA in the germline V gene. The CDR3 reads CASSLDPSGPTDTQYF. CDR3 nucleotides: TGTGCCAGCAGCTTAGATCCTAGCGGGCCCACAGATACGCAGTATTTT.

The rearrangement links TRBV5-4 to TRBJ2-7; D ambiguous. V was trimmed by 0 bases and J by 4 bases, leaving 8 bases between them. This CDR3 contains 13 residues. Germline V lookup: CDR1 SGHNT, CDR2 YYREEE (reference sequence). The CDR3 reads CASSLDKIYEQYF. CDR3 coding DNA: TGTGCCAGCAGCTTGGATAAAATTTACGAGCAGTACTTC.

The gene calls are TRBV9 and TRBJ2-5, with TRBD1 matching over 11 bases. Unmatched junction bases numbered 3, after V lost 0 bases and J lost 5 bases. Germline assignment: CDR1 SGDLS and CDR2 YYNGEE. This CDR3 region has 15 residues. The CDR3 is CASSVEDRGLETQYF. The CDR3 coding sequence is TGTGCCAGCAGCGTAGAGGACAGGGGGCTCGAGACCCAGTACTTC.

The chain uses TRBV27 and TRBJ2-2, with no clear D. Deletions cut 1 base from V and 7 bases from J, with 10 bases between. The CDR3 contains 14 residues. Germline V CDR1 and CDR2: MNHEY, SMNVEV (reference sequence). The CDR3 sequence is CASSLYPGLGELFF. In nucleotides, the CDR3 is TGTGCCAGCAGTTTATACCCGGGTCTCGGGGAGCTGTTTTTT.

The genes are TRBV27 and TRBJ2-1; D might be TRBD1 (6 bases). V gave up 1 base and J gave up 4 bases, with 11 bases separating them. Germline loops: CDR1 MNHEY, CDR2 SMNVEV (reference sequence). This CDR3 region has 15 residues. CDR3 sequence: CASSLLGALYNEQFF. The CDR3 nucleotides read TGTGCCAGCAGTTTATTGGGGGCGCTGTACAATGAGCAGTTCTTC.

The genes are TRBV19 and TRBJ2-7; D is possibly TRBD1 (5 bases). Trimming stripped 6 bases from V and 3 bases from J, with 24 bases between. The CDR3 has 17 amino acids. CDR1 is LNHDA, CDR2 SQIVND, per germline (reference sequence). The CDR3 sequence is CASSRSTQGRGNYEQYF. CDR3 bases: TGTGCCAGTAGCCGATCAACCCAGGGTAGGGGCAACTACGAGCAGTACTTC. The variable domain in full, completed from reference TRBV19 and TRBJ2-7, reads DGGITQSPKYLFRKEGQNVTLSCEQNLNHDAMYWYRQDPGQGLRLIYYSQIVNDFQKGDIAEGYSVSREKKESFPLTVTSAQKNPTAFYLCASSRSTQGRGNYEQYFGPGTRLTVT.

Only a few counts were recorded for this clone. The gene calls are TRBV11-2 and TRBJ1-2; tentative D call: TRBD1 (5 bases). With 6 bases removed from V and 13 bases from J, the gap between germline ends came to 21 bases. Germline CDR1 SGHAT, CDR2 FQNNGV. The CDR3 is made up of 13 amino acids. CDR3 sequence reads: CASRGKLGLSCTF. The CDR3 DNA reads TGTGCCAGCAGGGGTAAGTTGGGACTTAGCTGCACCTTC.

The CDR3 spells CASSIGAGGSSYEQYF. CDR3 in DNA: TGTGCCAGTAGTATTGGAGCGGGGGGGTCCTCCTACGAGCAGTACTTC. This chain uses TRBV19 with TRBJ2-7, with TRBD2 matching over 10 bases. The J segment lost 0 bases and the V segment lost 3 bases, leaving 5 bases of the junction unmatched. The germline V gene encodes CDR1 LNHDA and CDR2 SQIVND (reference sequence). CDR3 length equals 16 residues.

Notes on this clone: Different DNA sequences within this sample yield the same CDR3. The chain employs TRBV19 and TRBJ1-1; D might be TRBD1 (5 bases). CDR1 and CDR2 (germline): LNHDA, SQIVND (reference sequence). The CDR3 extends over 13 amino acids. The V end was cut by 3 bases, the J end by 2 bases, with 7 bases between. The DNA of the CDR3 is TGTGCCAGTAGTATTCAGGGCAACACTGAAGCTTTCTTT. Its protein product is CASSIQGNTEAFF.

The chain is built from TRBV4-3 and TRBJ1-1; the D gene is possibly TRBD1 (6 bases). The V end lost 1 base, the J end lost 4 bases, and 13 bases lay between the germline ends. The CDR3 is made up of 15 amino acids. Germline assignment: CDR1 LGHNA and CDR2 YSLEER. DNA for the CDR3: TGCGCCAGCAGCCAAGGGGACATCAGATCCACTGAAGCTTTCTTT. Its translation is CASSQGDIRSTEAFF.

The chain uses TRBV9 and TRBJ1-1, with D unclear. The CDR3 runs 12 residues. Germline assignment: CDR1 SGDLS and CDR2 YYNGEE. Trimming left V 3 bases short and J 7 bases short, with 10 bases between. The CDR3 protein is CASSGREGEAFF. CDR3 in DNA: TGTGCCAGCAGCGGACGGGAGGGTGAAGCTTTCTTT.

CDR3 loop: CASSLDSRETQYF. Here the CDR3 DNA reads TGTGCCAGCAGCTTGGATAGCCGGGAGACCCAGTACTTC. This chain uses TRBV5-4 with TRBJ2-5, with no clear D. Looked up from germline, CDR1 is SGHNT and CDR2 is YYREEE (reference sequence). This CDR3 region has 13 residues. Trimming took off 0 bases at V and 5 bases at J, with 8 bases between the two ends.

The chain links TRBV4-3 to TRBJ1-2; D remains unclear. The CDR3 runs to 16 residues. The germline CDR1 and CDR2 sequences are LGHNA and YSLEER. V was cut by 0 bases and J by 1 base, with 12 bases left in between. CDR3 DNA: TGCGCCAGCAGCCAAGAAGTAGAGAACCATAACTATGGCTACACCTTC. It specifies CASSQEVENHNYGYTF.

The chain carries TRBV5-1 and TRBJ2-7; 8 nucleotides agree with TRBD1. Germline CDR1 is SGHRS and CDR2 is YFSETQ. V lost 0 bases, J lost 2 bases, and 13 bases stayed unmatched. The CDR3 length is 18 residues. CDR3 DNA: TGCGCCAGCAGCTTGGCCCCGGAGGACAGGGCGCCTACCTACGAGCAGTACTTC. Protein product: CASSLAPEDRAPTYEQYF.

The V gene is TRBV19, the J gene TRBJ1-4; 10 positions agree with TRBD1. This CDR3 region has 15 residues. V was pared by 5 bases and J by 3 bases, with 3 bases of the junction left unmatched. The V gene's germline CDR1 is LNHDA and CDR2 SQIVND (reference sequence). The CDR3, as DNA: TGTGCCAGTAGTCCGGGGACAGGGGCTAATGAAAAACTGTTTTTT. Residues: CASSPGTGANEKLFF.